A single T cell receptor beta chain is shown here with its context. Its specificity is not known. This CDR3 spans 11 amino acids. Germline loops: CDR1 MNHNS, CDR2 SASEGT. V lost 11 bases to trimming and J lost 4 bases, with 8 bases between them. This entry is derived from a study of T cell repertoires in cytomegalovirus infection. TCRdb reprocessed the reads via MiXCR and lists one record per CDR3 protein. This table has hundreds of thousands of distinct CDR3 sequences, roughly 36% appearing once. The TCR sequence derives from a human donor in good health (CMV status not recorded). Some clones in this sample may be carry-over from other donors' samples. This specimen consisted of cultured PBMCs, obtained from culture after CMV antigen stimulation. The rearrangement joins TRBV6-1 to TRBJ2-2; a weak D match, TRBD2 (6 bases). The CDR3 reads CAAGSTGELFF. CDR3 DNA: TGTGCCGCGGGGAGCACCGGGGAGCTGTTTTTT.